What follows are 27 T cell receptor beta chains derived from one specimen sequenced in a study of blood T cells in healthy people across ages (dated by TCRdb to the mid-2010s). Libraries were prepared through 5' RACE. The instrument given in TCRdb is Illumina HiSeq 2500. A second PCR of about 7 to 12 cycles was performed with a sample-barcoded 5' primer and a J-beta primer mix. TCRdb reanalyzed the raw reads on its own, using fastp at Q25 for trimming and MiXCR for clone calling, and kept in-frame beta chains. For every CDR3 protein sequence, its rows merge into one entry that carries the most common genes and DNA. Present in this sample are 1.5 million to 2 million distinct CDR3 sequences, almost 35% of which were seen just once. Of the sample, about 11% is held by the ten largest clones. The source material was blood. The receptors shown here come from a woman aged 25-40 years in good health.

This clonotype was seen a handful of times. The rearrangement uses TRBV27 and TRBJ2-7; D may be TRBD2 (6 bases). The V gene lost 2 bases and the J gene lost 7 bases, with 24 bases spanning the gap. CDR1 MNHEY and CDR2 SMNVEV come from the germline V gene (reference sequence). The CDR3 loop spans 17 amino acids. The CDR3 reads CASSLRPVTGLHYEQYF. As DNA, the CDR3 is TGTGCCAGCAGTTTAAGACCCGTTACGGGACTCCACTATGAGCAGTACTTC.

Concerning this clonotype: Possible read error: a much larger clone is one base away. The genes are TRBV28 and TRBJ2-3; D might be TRBD2 (6 bases). The CDR3 runs to 12 residues. The germline CDR1 and CDR2 sequences are MDHEN and SYDVKM. V was pared by 6 bases and J by 10 bases, with 14 bases between. This chain's CDR3 is CASSLAWDSQYF. The CDR3 bases are TGTGCCAGCAGCCTAGCGTGGGATTCGCAGTATTTT.

This chain joins TRBV5-1 and TRBJ2-3; the match to TRBD1 covers 7 bases. Germline V gene data show CDR1 as SGHRS and CDR2 as YFSETQ. Unmatched junction bases numbered 8, after V lost 0 bases and J lost 4 bases. This CDR3 spans 16 amino acids. The CDR3 nucleotides read TGCGCCAGCAGCTTGGCGAGACAGGGTGGCGCAGATACGCAGTATTTT. The encoded protein is CASSLARQGGADTQYF.

In its sample, this clonotype was seen a few times. The rearrangement joins TRBV7-8 to TRBJ2-2; TRBD2 agrees at 9 bases. The germline CDR1 and CDR2 sequences are SGHVS and FQNEAQ. With 4 bases clipped from V and 8 bases from J, the junction kept 8 bases outside the gene matches. The CDR3 is 15 amino acids. The CDR3 protein is CASSSVAGVAGELFF. The CDR3 nucleotides read TGTGCCAGCAGCTCGGTAGCGGGAGTAGCTGGGGAGCTGTTTTTT.

The chain links TRBV9 to TRBJ2-3, with TRBD1 as a possible D gene (5 bases). Germline values: CDR1 SGDLS, CDR2 YYNGEE. V gave up 2 bases and J gave up 0 bases, with 10 bases separating them. This CDR3 has 15 residues. The DNA of the CDR3 is TGTGCCAGCAGCGTGGAAGGGGCTAGCACAGATACGCAGTATTTT. This translates into CASSVEGASTDTQYF. Based on the CDR3 plus reference TRBV9 and TRBJ2-3, the full variable domain is DSGVTQTPKHLITATGQRVTLRCSPRSGDLSVYWYQQSLDQGLQFLIQYYNGEERAKGNILERFSAQQFPDLHSELNLSSLELGDSALYFCASSVEGASTDTQYFGPGTRLTVL.

The V call is TRBV20-1, the J call TRBJ1-2; D is unresolved. This CDR3 is 13 amino acids long. The V and J ends lost 0 bases and 7 bases respectively, with 12 bases between them. Germline V gene data show CDR1 as DFQATT and CDR2 as SNEGSKA (reference sequence). This chain's CDR3 is CSARDRPAVGYTF. CDR3 sequence (DNA): TGCAGTGCTAGAGATCGGCCGGCGGTTGGCTACACCTTC.

This CDR3 is CASSWAQGTNTEAFF. In nucleotides, the CDR3 is TGTGCCAGCAGTTGGGCACAGGGAACGAACACTGAAGCTTTCTTT. J is TRBJ1-1 and V is TRBV7-9; maybe TRBD1 (6 bases). The CDR3 totals 15 residues. Germline values: CDR1 SEHNR, CDR2 FQNEAQ (reference sequence). Trimming left V 6 bases short and J 1 base short, with 15 bases between.

The genes are TRBV20-1 and TRBJ1-1; TRBD1 is a possible D gene (6 bases). V dropped 1 base and J dropped 4 bases, with 13 bases sitting between them. Germline CDR1 and CDR2: DFQATT and SNEGSKA (reference sequence). This CDR3 contains 14 residues. The CDR3 loop is CSARGNRAATEAFF. DNA of the CDR3: TGCAGTGCTAGAGGCAACAGGGCCGCCACTGAAGCTTTCTTT.

This clonotype was found once. The chain joins TRBV20-1 to TRBJ2-7; D is ambiguous. Trimming shortened V by 0 bases and J by 4 bases, and 13 bases separated the two germline ends. The germline CDR1 and CDR2 sequences are DFQATT and SNEGSKA (reference sequence). The CDR3 has 14 amino acids. The CDR3, as DNA: TGCAGTGCTAGAGATCCCCAACTTCCTTACGAGCAGTACTTC. Translated: CSARDPQLPYEQYF.

This clonotype was seen a few times. The V and J genes are TRBV27 and TRBJ2-5; tentative D call: TRBD1 (6 bases). The end of the DNA aligns better with TRBJ2-7, so the J call may be wrong. This CDR3 has 14 residues. Per germline, CDR1 MNHEY and CDR2 SMNVEV (reference sequence). The CDR3 region has the DNA TGTGCCAGCAGTTTAGCCGGGACACTAGACGAGCAGTACTTC. It translates to CASSLAGTLDEQYF.

In nucleotides, the CDR3 is TGCAGTGCTAGAGATGTCCGGGGGCGCGGCACAGATACGCAGTATTTT. Amino acids: CSARDVRGRGTDTQYF. The rearrangement links TRBV20-1 to TRBJ2-3; D may be TRBD1 or TRBD2 (6 bases each). CDR3 length: 16 amino acids. V was shortened by 0 bases and J by 1 base, with 14 bases between the two germline ends. Germline lookup yields CDR1 DFQATT and CDR2 SNEGSKA (reference sequence).

The chain recombines TRBV9 with TRBJ2-5; 8 bases match TRBD1. With the DNA end fitting TRBJ2-7 better, the J assignment may be wrong. Germline CDR1 is SGDLS and CDR2 is YYNGEE. This CDR3 spans 15 amino acids. The CDR3 sequence is CASSVGGTGPYEQYF. The CDR3 nucleotides are TGTGCCAGCAGCGTAGGGGGGACAGGACCGTACGAGCAGTACTTC.

The chain carries TRBV7-9 and TRBJ1-4; 7 nucleotides agree with TRBD1. This CDR3 has 13 residues. After removal of 5 bases from V and 8 bases from J, the junction contained 5 bases not matched to a gene. Germline V gene lookup returns CDR1 SEHNR and CDR2 FQNEAQ (reference sequence). The DNA for the CDR3 is TGTGCCAGCAGCATCGACAGGGAGGAAAAACTGTTTTTT. It codes for CASSIDREEKLFF.

The CDR3 DNA follows: TGTGCCAGCGCGCACTCGGGATCCAAGCAAGAGACCCAGTACTTC. This translates into CASAHSGSKQETQYF. The V gene is TRBV12-3 or TRBV12-4, the J gene TRBJ2-5; tentative D call: TRBD2 (5 bases). V lost 8 bases and J lost 2, with 18 bases in between. The CDR3 is 15 residues long.

The V and J genes are TRBV5-1 and TRBJ2-5; 10 nucleotides agree with TRBD2. Germline-derived CDR1 and CDR2 are SGHRS and YFSETQ. V was pared by 1 base and J by 11 bases, with 20 bases of the junction left unmatched. This CDR3 is 18 amino acids long. The CDR3 coding sequence is TGCGCCAGCAGCTTGCTGACAGGGAATCTAGCGGGAGATCTCGGGCAGTACTTC. Amino acid sequence: CASSLLTGNLAGDLGQYF.

The chain is built from TRBV6-5 and TRBJ1-2; no definite D call. Trimming cost V 8 bases and J 1 base, with 20 bases left between them. This CDR3 is built from 16 residues. Per the germline V gene, CDR1 is MNHEY and CDR2 is SVGAGI. The CDR3 DNA follows: TGTGCCAGCGCAAGGCTCCCCAGTCACAGTAACTATGGCTACACCTTC. Translated: CASARLPSHSNYGYTF.

The gene calls are TRBV5-1 and TRBJ2-5; D may be TRBD1 (6 bases). The end of the DNA is better explained by TRBJ2-7, so the J call may be wrong. This CDR3 region has 15 residues. Germline V gene data show CDR1 as SGHRS and CDR2 as YFSETQ. The CDR3 reads CASSFPDSTAYEQYF. The CDR3 DNA sequence: TGCGCCAGCAGCTTCCCGGACAGTACAGCCTACGAGCAGTACTTC.

The chain couples TRBV20-1 to TRBJ1-2; 9 bases align to TRBD1. With V trimmed by 3 bases and J by 1 base, 18 bases remained unmatched. The CDR3 runs 19 residues. In germline, CDR1 is DFQATT, CDR2 SNEGSKA (reference sequence). The CDR3 region is CSASGGDRAIQTRNYGYTF. The CDR3 region has the DNA TGCAGTGCTAGCGGCGGGGACAGGGCGATTCAAACACGTAACTATGGCTACACCTTC.

This clonotype was seen ten or more times. The chain uses TRBV29-1 and TRBJ2-3; the D gene is possibly TRBD2 (5 bases). The CDR3 runs to 14 residues. V lost 8 bases to trimming and J lost 0 bases, with 15 bases between them. Germline V CDR1 and CDR2: SQVTM, ANQGSEA. The CDR3, as DNA: TGCAGCACACTAGGAAGCCCTAGCACAGATACGCAGTATTTT. It specifies CSTLGSPSTDTQYF.

This clonotype was seen once. The V gene is TRBV9, the J gene TRBJ2-4, with 9 bases aligning to TRBD1. The J call is uncertain, as TRBJ2-7 better fits the DNA end. CDR1 SGDLS and CDR2 YYNGEE come from the germline V gene. The CDR3 has 16 amino acids. CDR3 DNA sequence: TGTGCCAGCAGCGTAGGGACTAGGACAGGGGCCTACGAGCAGTACTTC. It yields the protein CASSVGTRTGAYEQYF.

This clonotype was picked up a small number of times. The V call is TRBV27, the J call TRBJ2-7; the D is unclear. The CDR3 has 14 residues. The V gene's germline CDR1 is MNHEY and CDR2 SMNVEV (reference sequence). V was pared by 5 bases and J by 3 bases, with 14 bases between. The CDR3, as DNA: TGTGCCAGCAGTCGTTATCTGCCGGACTACGAGCAGTACTTC. Amino acid sequence: CASSRYLPDYEQYF.

The rearrangement links TRBV7-2 to TRBJ2-7; 13 positions agree with TRBD2. This CDR3 is built from 14 residues. V dropped 5 bases and J dropped 6; count of bases not matched to a gene: 4. CDR1 SGHTA and CDR2 FQGNSA come from the germline V gene. As DNA, the CDR3 is TGTGCCAGCAGCCGAGGGACTAGCGGGACCGAGCAGTACTTC. As protein: CASSRGTSGTEQYF.

The chain couples TRBV10-3 to TRBJ2-7, with 11 positions matching TRBD2. The CDR3 contains 16 residues. V was clipped by 10 bases and J by 4 bases; unmatched bases: 15. Germline CDR1 is ENHRY and CDR2 is SYGVKD. The CDR3 region is CATTNPTSGSGYEQYF. CDR3 DNA sequence: TGTGCCACCACGAACCCTACTAGCGGGAGTGGGTACGAGCAGTACTTC.

This clonotype was seen a handful of times. The chain combines TRBV21-1 with TRBJ1-1. TRBV21-1 is annotated as a pseudogene. The CDR3 is 13 residues long. CDR3 amino acids: CASSKARETEAFF. The DNA for the CDR3 is TGTGCCAGCAGCAAAGCGAGGGAAACTGAAGCTTTCTTT.

The V gene is TRBV10-2, the J gene TRBJ2-4; D is unresolved. The J call may be faulty, since TRBJ2-7 better matches the DNA end. The germline V gene encodes CDR1 WSHSY and CDR2 SAAADI. The CDR3 totals 14 residues. The CDR3 spells CASSESVGSSEQYF. CDR3 DNA: TGCGCCAGCAGTGAGTCTGTCGGGTCAAGCGAGCAGTACTTC.

This clonotype came up a few times. The rearrangement joins TRBV9 to TRBJ2-6; D not resolved. V was shortened by 4 bases and J by 4 bases, with 15 bases between the two germline ends. The germline CDR1 and CDR2 sequences are SGDLS and YYNGEE. The CDR3 extends over 16 amino acids. CDR3 sequence (DNA): TGTGCCAGCAGCTCCTCAGGTTCCGGCGGGGCCAACGTCCTGACTTTC. It translates to CASSSSGSGGANVLTF.

V usage is TRBV9 and J usage is TRBJ2-5; 8 positions agree with TRBD2. The DNA end is a closer match to TRBJ2-1, so the J assignment may be wrong. Germline CDR1 reads SGDLS; CDR2 reads YYNGEE. The CDR3 is 15 amino acids. CDR3 amino acids: CASSVRTSPQETQFF. The CDR3 DNA reads TGTGCCAGCAGCGTACGGACTAGCCCCCAAGAGACCCAGTTCTTC.